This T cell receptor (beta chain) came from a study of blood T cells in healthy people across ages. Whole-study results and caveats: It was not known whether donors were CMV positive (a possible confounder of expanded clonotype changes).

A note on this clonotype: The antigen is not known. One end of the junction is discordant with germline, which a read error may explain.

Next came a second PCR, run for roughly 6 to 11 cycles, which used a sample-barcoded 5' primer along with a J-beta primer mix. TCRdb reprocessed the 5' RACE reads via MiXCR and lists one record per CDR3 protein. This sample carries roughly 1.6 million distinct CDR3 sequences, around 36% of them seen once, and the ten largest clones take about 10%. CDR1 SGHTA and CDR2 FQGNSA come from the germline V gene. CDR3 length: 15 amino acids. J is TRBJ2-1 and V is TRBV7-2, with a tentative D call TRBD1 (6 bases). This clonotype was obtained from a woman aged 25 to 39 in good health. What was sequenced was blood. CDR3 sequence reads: CANSQWLGAPNEQFF. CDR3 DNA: TGTGCCAACAGCCAATGGCTGGGGGCCCCGAATGAGCAGTTCTTC.